The next 25 T cell receptor beta chains were all read from a single sample in a study of T cell repertoires in cytomegalovirus infection. TCRdb fed the reads into MiXCR, producing one record per CDR3 protein. Of about 260,000 distinct CDR3 sequences listed, 8% to 9.5% were seen once; the top ten hold over 13%. The sample taken for sequencing was PBMCs. The source is a human donor in good health (CMV status not recorded). Some clones in this sample may be carry-over from other donors' samples.

In this sample, this clonotype turned up many times. The chain links TRBV4-3 to TRBJ2-3; TRBD1 aligns across 10 bases. The CDR3 covers 16 residues. Trimming removed 5 bases from V and 3 bases from J; junction bases left unmatched: 8. Germline values: CDR1 LGHNA, CDR2 YSLEER. The CDR3 is CASSFRDRGGTDTQYF. The CDR3 DNA follows: TGCGCCAGCAGCTTCCGGGACAGGGGTGGGACAGATACGCAGTATTTT.

A single count supports this clonotype. The genes are TRBV20-1 and TRBJ2-5; D not resolved. The CDR3 runs to 16 residues. The V end lost 0 bases, the J end lost 5 bases, and 19 bases lay between the germline ends. Germline CDR1 DFQATT, CDR2 SNEGSKA (reference sequence). CDR3 coding DNA: TGCAGTGCTAGAGATTTCCGAGGACCGGCGACGGAGACCCAGTACTTC. It codes for CSARDFRGPATETQYF.

A note on this clonotype: This clone may be a read error of a much larger clone one base away. This CDR3 reads CASSQDKNTEAFF. The CDR3 coding sequence is TGTGCCAGCAGCCAGGACAAGAACACTGAAGCTTTCTTT. The chain has TRBV7-9 and TRBJ1-1; tentative D call: TRBD1 (5 bases). CDR3 length: 13 amino acids. V was clipped by 5 bases and J by 1 base, with 8 bases between them. The germline gives CDR1 SEHNR, CDR2 FQNEAQ (reference sequence).

This clonotype was recorded at least ten times. The CDR3 DNA is TGTGCCAGCAGCCCGAGGACTAGCGGGGGACCTGGGGATACGCAGTATTTT. It encodes CASSPRTSGGPGDTQYF. The gene calls are TRBV7-2 and TRBJ2-3; 13 bases are shared with TRBD2. J lost 6 bases, V lost 5 bases, and 11 bases had no gene match. CDR1 and CDR2 (germline): SGHTA, FQGNSA. The CDR3 consists of 17 residues.

This clonotype was seen only a few times. The CDR3 is CASSPPGGGAVEQYF. The CDR3 nucleotides are TGTGCCAGCAGTCCTCCGGGGGGGGGGGCCGTCGAGCAGTACTTC. The chain joins TRBV12-3 or TRBV12-4 to TRBJ2-7; 8 nucleotides match TRBD2. The CDR3 runs to 15 residues. J was trimmed by 6 bases and V by 5 bases; bases with no gene match: 12.

This clonotype was detected only a few times. The chain joins TRBV6-6 to TRBJ1-6; D is undetermined. Trimming pared 6 bases from V and 14 bases from J, leaving 14 bases between. CDR1 is MNHNY and CDR2 is SVGAGI in the germline V gene (reference sequence). This CDR3 is 12 amino acids long. The CDR3 coding sequence is TGTGCCAGCAGACCCGGGCCCACAACCCTCCACTTT. This codes for CASRPGPTTLHF.

The chain uses TRBV7-9 and TRBJ1-5; no clear D. The CDR3 length is 12 residues. Trimming took off 1 base at V and 6 bases at J, with 4 bases between the two ends. Per germline, CDR1 SEHNR and CDR2 FQNEAQ (reference sequence). The CDR3 loop is CASSLDLQPQHF. CDR3 nucleotide sequence: TGTGCCAGCAGCTTAGATCTTCAGCCCCAGCATTTT.

This clonotype came up many times. This chain uses TRBV7-8 with TRBJ2-1; maybe TRBD2 (6 bases). The germline CDR1 and CDR2 sequences are SGHVS and FQNEAQ. CDR3 length: 17 residues. The V end lost 4 bases, the J end lost 4 bases, and 20 bases lay between the germline ends. The CDR3 nucleotides are TGTGCCAGCAGCTCCCAGCGGGTGGGGTTACTATACAATGAGCAGTTCTTC. This codes for CASSSQRVGLLYNEQFF.

The CDR3: CASSPQQDSYGYTF. Written as DNA, the CDR3 is TGTGCCAGCTCACCACAACAGGATAGCTATGGCTACACCTTC. The rearrangement joins TRBV18 to TRBJ1-2; D might be TRBD1 (5 bases). Germline V gene sequence: CDR1 KGHSH, CDR2 LQKENI. The V end was cut by 1 base, the J end by 4 bases, with 10 bases between. This CDR3 has 14 amino acids.

At least ten counts were recorded for this clonotype. V is TRBV7-2 and J is TRBJ2-2, with D possibly called TRBD1 or TRBD2 (5 bases each). Trimming shortened V by 6 bases and J by 1 base, and 15 bases separated the two germline ends. Per germline, CDR1 SGHTA and CDR2 FQGNSA. The CDR3 loop spans 16 amino acids. CDR3 loop: CASRSTGTRNTGELFF. The DNA for the CDR3 is TGTGCCAGCAGGTCAACCGGGACGAGGAACACCGGGGAGCTGTTTTTT.

This clonotype was found many times. CDR3 sequence (DNA): TGTGCCAGCAGCTTATGGGGGAGGGGATCTGGGGCCAACGTCCTGACTTTC. It translates to CASSLWGRGSGANVLTF. J is TRBJ2-6 and V is TRBV7-8; 7 bases agree with TRBD2. The CDR3 runs to 17 residues. Losses at the gene ends were 2 bases for V and 1 base for J; bases not matched to a gene: 5. The germline gives CDR1 SGHVS, CDR2 FQNEAQ.

There are many counts of this clonotype. V gene TRBV4-1 combines with J gene TRBJ1-2; D is uncertain. The germline V gene encodes CDR1 MGHRA and CDR2 YSYEKL. V lost 0 bases to trimming and J lost 4 bases, with 9 bases between them. The CDR3 loop spans 14 amino acids. CDR3 amino acids: CASSQDRGSYGYTF. CDR3 DNA: TGCGCCAGCAGCCAAGATCGGGGTTCCTATGGCTACACCTTC.

This chain connects TRBV30 to TRBJ1-5; unclear D gene. This CDR3 region has 13 residues. The germline CDR1 and CDR2 sequences are GTSNPN and SVGIG (reference sequence). The V end lost 1 base, the J end lost 4 bases, and 8 bases lay between the germline ends. The chain's CDR3 is CAWSEGWNQPQHF. The CDR3 DNA sequence: TGTGCCTGGAGTGAAGGGTGGAATCAGCCCCAGCATTTT.

This clonotype has a count of ten or more. This chain uses TRBV11-2 with TRBJ1-1, with 7 bases lining up with TRBD1. Trimming at V came to 6 bases and at J to 1 base, leaving 8 bases not matched to a gene. Germline V lookup: CDR1 SGHAT, CDR2 FQNNGV. CDR3 length: 15 amino acids. The CDR3 DNA reads as TGTGCCAGCAGTACCGGGACAGCCAAGAACACTGAAGCTTTCTTT. This translates into CASSTGTAKNTEAFF.

This clonotype has more than one count but fewer than ten. The chain recombines TRBV9 with TRBJ1-2, with no clear D. Germline V gene sequence: CDR1 SGDLS, CDR2 YYNGEE. The CDR3 is 12 amino acids. V lost 0 bases and J lost 5, with 5 bases in between. The CDR3 DNA sequence: TGTGCCAGCAGCGTAGAGGGATATGGCTACACCTTC. It specifies CASSVEGYGYTF.

A word on this clonotype: Since a much larger clone is just one base distant, this may be a read error. This rearrangement joins TRBV11-3 to TRBJ2-3, with 9 bases lining up with TRBD2. CDR1 is SGHNT, CDR2 YENEEA, per germline. CDR3 length equals 16 residues. V lost 1 base and J lost 3; bases outside the gene matches: 5. CDR3: CASSLGSGGWTDTQYF. CDR3 in DNA: TGTGCCAGCAGCTTAGGTAGCGGGGGATGGACAGATACGCAGTATTTT.

In its sample, this clonotype was seen many times. The chain employs TRBV7-6 and TRBJ2-3, with 8 bases matching TRBD2. The CDR3 has 15 amino acids. Germline V lookup: CDR1 SGHVS, CDR2 FNYEAQ. V lost 5 bases and J lost 1; bases outside the gene matches: 5. The CDR3 is CASSISGGRTDTQYF. The CDR3, as DNA: TGTGCCAGCAGCATCAGCGGGGGCCGCACAGATACGCAGTATTTT.

The gene calls are TRBV9 and TRBJ2-3; possibly TRBD2 for D (6 bases). The V end was cut by 1 base, the J end by 6 bases, with 15 bases between. The CDR3 is 15 residues long. Germline-derived CDR1 and CDR2 are SGDLS and YYNGEE. The CDR3 sequence: CASSVYDWSGDTQYF. The CDR3 DNA sequence: TGTGCCAGCAGCGTATACGATTGGAGCGGGGATACGCAGTATTTT.

This sequence joins TRBV7-9 and TRBJ2-1, with TRBD2 matching over 10 bases. The germline V gene encodes CDR1 SEHNR and CDR2 FQNEAQ (reference sequence). The CDR3 extends over 15 amino acids. Losses at the gene ends were 6 bases for V and 5 bases for J; bases not matched to a gene: 7. The CDR3 region has the DNA TGTGCCAGCAGTCGCGGGGGGACTAGCGACAATGAGCAGTTCTTC. Its protein is CASSRGGTSDNEQFF.

Ten or more counts support this clonotype. The chain uses TRBV12-3 or TRBV12-4 and TRBJ1-1, with D maybe TRBD1 (5 bases). This CDR3 has 15 residues. Trimming cost V 3 bases and J 3 bases, with 14 bases left between them. CDR3 sequence reads: CASSFGGGMHTEAFF. DNA for the CDR3: TGTGCCAGCAGTTTCGGGGGAGGGATGCACACTGAAGCTTTCTTT.

At least ten counts were recorded for this clonotype. V is TRBV12-3 or TRBV12-4 and J is TRBJ2-7, with 10 positions matching TRBD1. This CDR3 comprises 12 residues. J gave up 6 bases and V 5 bases, and 1 base lay outside the gene matches. CDR3: CASSRQGAEQYF. The CDR3 DNA reads as TGTGCCAGCAGTCGACAGGGGGCCGAGCAGTACTTC.

This clonotype has at least ten counts. This chain uses TRBV7-2 with TRBJ2-5; D possibly matches TRBD1 or TRBD2 (8 bases each). From germline, CDR1 is SGHTA and CDR2 FQGNSA. This CDR3 comprises 18 residues. The V and J ends lost 6 bases and 1 base respectively, with 24 bases between them. The CDR3 bases are TGTGCCAGCAGGATATTACAGGGGGGGCGGGAGGTCCAAGAGACCCAGTACTTC. It translates to CASRILQGGREVQETQYF.

This clonotype was seen only a few times. V and J are TRBV20-1 and TRBJ1-2; D may be TRBD1 (5 bases). V lost 6 bases and J 3 bases, leaving 17 bases between the germline ends. In germline, CDR1 is DFQATT, CDR2 SNEGSKA (reference sequence). This CDR3 has 14 residues. The CDR3 DNA reads TGCAGTGCGCGAGGGACGGAGGACTACTATGGCTACACCTTC. It codes for CSARGTEDYYGYTF.

There are many counts of this clonotype. This chain uses TRBV6-2 or TRBV6-3 with TRBJ2-1, with 10 bases that match TRBD2. The junction had 9 bases not matched to a gene; V was cut back by 7 bases and J by 9 bases. CDR3 length: 14 amino acids. CDR1 is MNHEY, CDR2 SVGEGT, per germline. The CDR3 DNA reads TGTGCCAGCAACCGAGCGGGAGGGCGTAGTGAGCAGTTCTTC. Translating it yields CASNRAGGRSEQFF.

This clonotype was counted ten times or more. The V gene is TRBV19, the J gene TRBJ2-7; D tentatively fits TRBD1 or TRBD2 (5 bases each). Between the trimmed V and J ends, which lost 5 bases and 6 bases, there was a span of 14 bases. The CDR3 length is 13 residues. The germline V gene encodes CDR1 LNHDA and CDR2 SQIVND (reference sequence). The CDR3 reads CASSPMGETEQYF. Here the CDR3 DNA reads TGTGCCAGTAGTCCCATGGGGGAGACCGAGCAGTACTTC.